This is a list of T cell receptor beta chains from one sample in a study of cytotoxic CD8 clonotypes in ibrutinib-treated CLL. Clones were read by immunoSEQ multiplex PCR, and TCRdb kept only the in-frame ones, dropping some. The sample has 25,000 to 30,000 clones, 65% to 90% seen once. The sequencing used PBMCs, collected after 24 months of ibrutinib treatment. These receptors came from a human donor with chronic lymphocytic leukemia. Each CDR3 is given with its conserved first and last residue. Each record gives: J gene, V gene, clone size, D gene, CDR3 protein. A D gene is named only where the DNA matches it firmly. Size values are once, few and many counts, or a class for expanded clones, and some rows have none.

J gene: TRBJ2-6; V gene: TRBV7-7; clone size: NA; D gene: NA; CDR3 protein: CASSPHPSGANVLTF
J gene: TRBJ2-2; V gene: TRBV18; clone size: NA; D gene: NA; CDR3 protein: CASSPPAGAAGELFF
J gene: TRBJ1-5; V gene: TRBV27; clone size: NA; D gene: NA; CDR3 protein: CASSPLFTGTRGDQPQHF
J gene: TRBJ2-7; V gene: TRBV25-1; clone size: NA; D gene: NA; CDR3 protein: CASSESGTRSYEQYF
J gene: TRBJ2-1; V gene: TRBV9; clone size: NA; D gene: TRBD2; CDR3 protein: CASSVGLAGLAEQFF
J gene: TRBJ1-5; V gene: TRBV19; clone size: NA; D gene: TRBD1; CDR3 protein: CASTSDRASNQPQHF
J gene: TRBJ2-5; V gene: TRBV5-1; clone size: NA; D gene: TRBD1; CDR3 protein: CASSLGTGESFTQYF
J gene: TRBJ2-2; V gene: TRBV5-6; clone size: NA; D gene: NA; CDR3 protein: CASSFGRLTGELFF
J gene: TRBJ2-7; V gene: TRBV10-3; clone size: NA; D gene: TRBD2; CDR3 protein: CAISESKLAGDGYEQYF
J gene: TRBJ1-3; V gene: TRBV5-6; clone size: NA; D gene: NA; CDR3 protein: CASSYGPGNSGNTIYF
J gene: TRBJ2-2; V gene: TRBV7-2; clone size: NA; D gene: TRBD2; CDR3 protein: CASSAQAGENTGELFF
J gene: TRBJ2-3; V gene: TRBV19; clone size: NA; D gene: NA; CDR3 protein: CASSMRQQADTQYF
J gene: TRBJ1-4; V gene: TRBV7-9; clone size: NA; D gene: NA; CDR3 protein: CASSFGQLNEKLFF
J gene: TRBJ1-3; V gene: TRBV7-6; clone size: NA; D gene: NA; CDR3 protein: CASITRGYIYF
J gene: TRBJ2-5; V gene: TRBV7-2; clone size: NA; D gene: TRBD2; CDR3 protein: CASSLTSGGGETQYF
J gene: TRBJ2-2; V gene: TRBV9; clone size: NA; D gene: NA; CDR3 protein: CASSVQGIGELFF
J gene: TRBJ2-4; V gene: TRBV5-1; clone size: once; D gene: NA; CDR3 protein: CASAKTGAIKNIQYF
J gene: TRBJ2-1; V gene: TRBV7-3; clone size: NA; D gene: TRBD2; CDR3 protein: CASSLMVAGVVEQFF
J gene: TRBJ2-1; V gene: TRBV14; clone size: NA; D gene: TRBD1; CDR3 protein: CASTRRTGGYNEQFF
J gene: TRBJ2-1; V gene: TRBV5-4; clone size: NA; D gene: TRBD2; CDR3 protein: CASSPGLAGFTEQFF
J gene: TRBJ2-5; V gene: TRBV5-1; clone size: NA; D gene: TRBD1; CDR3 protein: CASSPTGQGEETQYF
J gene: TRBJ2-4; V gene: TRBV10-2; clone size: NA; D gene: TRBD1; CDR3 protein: CASTESSGQGDQYF
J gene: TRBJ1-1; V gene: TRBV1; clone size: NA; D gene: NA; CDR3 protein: CTSSQDGTGGLGDGEAFF
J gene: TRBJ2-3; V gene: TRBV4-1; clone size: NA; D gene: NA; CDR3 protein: CASSPRGVGTDTQYF
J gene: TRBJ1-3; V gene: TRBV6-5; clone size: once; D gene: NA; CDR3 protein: CASSYQQGGGNTIYF
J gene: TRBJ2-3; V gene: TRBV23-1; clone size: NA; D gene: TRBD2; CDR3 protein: CASSQKGLAGGRSTTDTQYF
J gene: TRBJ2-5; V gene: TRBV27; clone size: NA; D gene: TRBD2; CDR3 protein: CASSQISGGYQETQYF
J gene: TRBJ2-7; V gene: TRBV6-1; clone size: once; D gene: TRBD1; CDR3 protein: CASKGAYEQYF
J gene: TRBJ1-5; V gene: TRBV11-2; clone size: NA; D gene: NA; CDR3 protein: CASSLGRVKQSTQPQHF
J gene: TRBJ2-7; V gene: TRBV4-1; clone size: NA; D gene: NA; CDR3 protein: CASSLYDSYEQYF
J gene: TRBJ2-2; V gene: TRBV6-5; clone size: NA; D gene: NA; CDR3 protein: CASSQDMNTGELFF
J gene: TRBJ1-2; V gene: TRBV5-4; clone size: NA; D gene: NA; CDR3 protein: CASSSPGTYGYTF
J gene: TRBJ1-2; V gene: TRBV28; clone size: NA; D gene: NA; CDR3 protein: CASSWAGYGYTF
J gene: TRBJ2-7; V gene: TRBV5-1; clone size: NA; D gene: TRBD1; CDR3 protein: CASSWTGTSSYEQYF
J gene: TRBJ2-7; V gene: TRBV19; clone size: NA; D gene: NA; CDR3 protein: CASSIDRSSSYEQYF
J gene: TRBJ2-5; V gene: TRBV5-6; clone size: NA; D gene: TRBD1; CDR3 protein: CASSLVRGPQETQYF
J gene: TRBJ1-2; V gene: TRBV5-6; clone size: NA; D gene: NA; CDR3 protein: CASSRGVGYTF
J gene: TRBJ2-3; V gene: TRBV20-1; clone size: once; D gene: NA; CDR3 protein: CSVLLRDTQYF
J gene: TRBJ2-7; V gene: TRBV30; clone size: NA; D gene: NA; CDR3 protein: CAWRAVDEQYF
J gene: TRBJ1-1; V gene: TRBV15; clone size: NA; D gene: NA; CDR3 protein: CAKSGVIEAFF
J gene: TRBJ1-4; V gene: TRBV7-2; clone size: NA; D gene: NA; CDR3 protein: CASSLEGGRKLFF
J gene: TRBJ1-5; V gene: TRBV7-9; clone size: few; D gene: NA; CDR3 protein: CASSVQGYQPQHF